The rows below give T cell receptor beta chains drawn from one sample of a study of PD-L1 blockade in urothelial cancer. TCRdb's table, derived via immunoSEQ multiplex PCR, lists solely in-frame clones and lacks some. The sample includes approximately 110,000 clones, approximately 85% of them seen just once. Here the sequenced sample was PBMCs, taken around atezolizumab (anti-PD-L1) treatment. Receptor source: a man between 50 and 59 years old with urothelial cancer. Each CDR3 is given with its conserved first and last residue. Fields, in order: V gene, clone size, D gene, J gene, CDR3 DNA, CDR3 protein. D genes are given only for firm matches. The listing skips clone size in some rows; elsewhere it reads once, few, many or a size class.

V: TRBV5-6
size: NA
D: TRBD1
J: TRBJ2-1
DNA: TGTGCCAGCAGCGGGACCGGGACAGGGGGACACAATGAGCAGTTCTTC
CDR3: CASSGTGTGGHNEQFF

V: TRBV9
size: NA
D: NA
J: TRBJ2-5
DNA: TGTGCCAGCAGCCTTCCCGGACAGAGGGAGACCCAGTACTTC
CDR3: CASSLPGQRETQYF

V: TRBV2
size: NA
D: TRBD1
J: TRBJ1-6
DNA: TGTGCCAGCAGGGCCCAGGGGGAGTCTTCACCCCTCCACTTT
CDR3: CASRAQGESSPLHF

V: TRBV4-1
size: NA
D: NA
J: TRBJ1-1
DNA: TGCGCCAGCAGCCCCGTCCCGGGCACTGAAGCTTTCTTT
CDR3: CASSPVPGTEAFF

V: TRBV28
size: NA
D: NA
J: TRBJ2-2
DNA: TGTGCCAGCAGTTTCGGTGCCGGGGAGCTGTTTTTT
CDR3: CASSFGAGELFF

V: TRBV30
size: NA
D: TRBD1
J: TRBJ1-6
DNA: TGTGCCTGGAGTGTATTCAGGGGGAATTCACCCCTCCACTTT
CDR3: CAWSVFRGNSPLHF

V: TRBV6-5
size: NA
D: TRBD1
J: TRBJ2-7
DNA: TGTGCCAGCAGTTACGAAGGACAGGTCTACGAGCAGTACTTC
CDR3: CASSYEGQVYEQYF

V: TRBV19
size: NA
D: NA
J: TRBJ2-4
DNA: TGTGCCAGTAACGCGCCGGCAGCGAGACCTTTCGGCAAAAACATTCAGTACTTC
CDR3: CASNAPAARPFGKNIQYF

V: TRBV28
size: NA
D: NA
J: TRBJ2-5
DNA: TGTGCCAGCAGTGCCAGGCGTGTTTTGGAGACCCAGTACTTC
CDR3: CASSARRVLETQYF

V: TRBV28
size: NA
D: NA
J: TRBJ1-1
DNA: TGTGCCAGCAGCCTGAGGATAAATGAAGCTTTCTTT
CDR3: CASSLRINEAFF

V: TRBV27
size: NA
D: TRBD1
J: TRBJ1-6
DNA: TGTGCCAGCAGGACAGGGGGTAATTCACCCCTCCACTTT
CDR3: CASRTGGNSPLHF

V: TRBV28
size: NA
D: NA
J: TRBJ2-2
DNA: TGTGCCCTGGGCGACCCGAACACCGGGGAGCTGTTTTTT
CDR3: CALGDPNTGELFF

V: TRBV28
size: NA
D: NA
J: TRBJ1-6
DNA: TGTGCCAGCAGTTATCGACACTTAAATTCACCCCTCCACTTT
CDR3: CASSYRHLNSPLHF

V: TRBV13
size: NA
D: NA
J: TRBJ2-5
DNA: TGTGCCAGCAGCTTAGGCCCCTATCCGCGCGGCCAAGAGACCCAGTACTTC
CDR3: CASSLGPYPRGQETQYF

V: TRBV6-6
size: NA
D: TRBD1
J: TRBJ1-2
DNA: TGTGCCAGCAGCCTCCGGGACAGGGATAAAGGCTACACCTTC
CDR3: CASSLRDRDKGYTF

V: TRBV18
size: NA
D: NA
J: TRBJ2-7
DNA: TGTGCCAGCTCACCAGGGCGCTACGAGCAGTACTTC
CDR3: CASSPGRYEQYF

V: TRBV9
size: NA
D: NA
J: TRBJ2-5
DNA: TGTGCCAGCAGCGTAGACGGGGGACAAGAGACCCAGTACTTC
CDR3: CASSVDGGQETQYF

V: TRBV25-1
size: NA
D: NA
J: TRBJ2-7
DNA: TGTGCCAGCAGCCAAAACACCCCCCTCGAGCAGTACTTC
CDR3: CASSQNTPLEQYF

V: TRBV14
size: NA
D: TRBD1
J: TRBJ2-3
DNA: TGTGCCAGCAGCCATAACCGACAGGGAGCGCAGTATTTT
CDR3: CASSHNRQGAQYF

V: TRBV7-2
size: NA
D: NA
J: TRBJ1-1
DNA: TGTGCCAGCAGCTTAGATAGGGGTACTGAAGCTTTCTTT
CDR3: CASSLDRGTEAFF

V: TRBV11-3
size: NA
D: NA
J: TRBJ2-1
DNA: TGTGCCAGCAGCCAAAATGGGCTAGCTCGTGAGCAGTTCTTC
CDR3: CASSQNGLAREQFF

V: TRBV11-2
size: once
D: NA
J: TRBJ2-5
DNA: TGTGCCAGCAGCTTTTTAGCAGGGTCTCGGGAGACCCAGTACTTC
CDR3: CASSFLAGSRETQYF

V: TRBV10-3
size: NA
D: TRBD2
J: TRBJ2-1
DNA: TGTGCCATCAGTGAGTCTTTAGCGGGAATCGATGAGCAGTTCTTC
CDR3: CAISESLAGIDEQFF

V: TRBV6-1
size: NA
D: NA
J: TRBJ1-1
DNA: TGTGCCAGCAGTGAACCTGGGGGCAAGATTGAAGCTTTCTTT
CDR3: CASSEPGGKIEAFF

V: TRBV2
size: once
D: TRBD1
J: TRBJ1-5
DNA: TGTGCCAGCAGAGGGACAGTTTATAGCAATCAGCCCCAGCATTTT
CDR3: CASRGTVYSNQPQHF

V: TRBV6-5
size: NA
D: TRBD1
J: TRBJ1-4
DNA: TGTGCCAGCAGTTTGTCACCCAGGGGGCGGGAAAAACTGTTTTTT
CDR3: CASSLSPRGREKLFF

V: TRBV11-2
size: NA
D: NA
J: TRBJ1-6
DNA: TGTGCCAGCAGCTTAATAGCGATAATGGGATCACCCCTCCACTTT
CDR3: CASSLIAIMGSPLHF

V: TRBV5-6
size: NA
D: NA
J: TRBJ2-7
DNA: TGTGCCAGCAGCTTGTGGTTTGGAGATAGGACCTACGAGCAGTACTTC
CDR3: CASSLWFGDRTYEQYF

V: TRBV14
size: NA
D: NA
J: TRBJ1-4
DNA: TGTGCCAGCAGCCGTCCGGGAGTTAATGAAAAACTGTTTTTT
CDR3: CASSRPGVNEKLFF